This T cell receptor (beta chain) was identified during a study of beta chain features in type 1 diabetes. Study-level background: There was similarity between patients and healthy donors in age, gender and cell yields. Overall study findings and caveats: A moderate, significant TCRB CDR3 shortening appeared in type 1 diabetes across four CD4+ subsets.

This clone was seen a few times. The antigen remains unidentified. J gave up 11 bases and V 5 bases, and 14 bases lay outside the gene matches. Germline V gene data show CDR1 as MNHEY and CDR2 as SMNVEV (reference sequence). The CDR3 consists of 14 residues. Every isolated RNA sample was fully reverse transcribed, so sequencing captured expressed TCRB transcripts. The table came from immunoSEQ multiplex PCR; TCRdb's copy has only in-frame clones and leaves some out. The data contain 200,000 to 250,000 clones, approximately 15% of them singletons. The sequencing sample was made of naive CD4+ T cells from blood. This sequence was found in a man aged 25 to 40 with type 1 diabetes. The chain links TRBV27 to TRBJ2-5; 7 bases align to TRBD1. The CDR3 spells CASSPWPTGDGQYF. CDR3 DNA: TGTGCCAGCAGTCCCTGGCCAACAGGGGACGGGCAGTACTTC.